One sample yielded the 30 T cell receptor beta chains listed below, sequenced in a study of blood T cell repertoires in COVID-19. Sequencing used immunoSEQ multiplex PCR; TCRdb keeps in-frame clones, though not all of them. The table lists about 310,000 clones, around nine tenths of them singletons. The material sequenced was peripheral blood. These receptors came from a man in his 70s with acute or convalescent COVID-19.

This chain joins TRBV23-1 and TRBJ2-7; D perhaps matches TRBD1 (6 bases). TRBV23-1 is an ORF for which the function is uncertain. This CDR3 is 14 amino acids long. The ends were cut back, 8 bases at V and 2 bases at J, with 16 bases in the middle. This chain's CDR3 is CASRPRDRPYEQYF. In DNA, the CDR3 is TGCGCCAGCCGCCCCCGAGACAGGCCCTACGAGCAGTACTTC.

The V gene is TRBV28, the J gene TRBJ1-4, with D possibly TRBD1 on 6 matching bases. The germline V gene encodes CDR1 MDHEN and CDR2 SYDVKM. V was clipped by 3 bases and J by 5 bases, with 16 bases between them. The length of the CDR3 is 16 residues. CDR3 amino acids: CASSFSTQGNNEKLFF. Here the CDR3 DNA reads TGTGCCAGCAGTTTTTCCACCCAGGGGAACAATGAAAAACTGTTTTTT. The entire variable domain, with the rest obtained from reference TRBV28 and TRBJ1-4, is as follows: DVKVTQSSRYLVKRTGEKVFLECVQDMDHENMFWYRQDPGLGLRLIYFSYDVKMKEKGDIPEGYSVSREKKERFSLILESASTNQTSMYLCASSFSTQGNNEKLFFGSGTQLSVL.

The chain combines TRBV3-1 (or the pseudogene TRBV3-2) with TRBJ2-3, with TRBD1 matching 9 bases. This CDR3 comprises 17 residues. Trimming removed 0 bases from V and 4 bases from J; junction bases left unmatched: 8. Germline V gene data show CDR1 as LGHDT and CDR2 as YNNKEL (reference sequence). The CDR3 protein is CASSQDRDRVCADTQYF. CDR3 coding DNA: TGTGCCAGCAGCCAAGATAGGGACAGGGTGTGTGCAGATACGCAGTATTTT.

The chain couples TRBV6-1 to TRBJ1-4; TRBD1 is a possible D gene (6 bases). The CDR3 is made up of 16 amino acids. The germline V and J ends were trimmed by 4 bases and 3 bases, with 15 bases remaining between them. CDR1 and CDR2 from the germline V gene are MNHNS and SASEGT. The chain's CDR3 is CASSAAGGRSNEKLFF. CDR3 bases: TGTGCCAGCAGTGCCGCCGGGGGGCGATCTAATGAAAAACTGTTTTTT.

The chain employs TRBV27 and TRBJ1-5; D is ambiguous. The CDR3 length is 13 residues. Germline assignment: CDR1 MNHEY and CDR2 SMNVEV (reference sequence). V gave up 6 bases and J gave up 9 bases, with 15 bases separating them. CDR3 nucleotides: TGTGCCAGCAGCCTCGCGGGGATAATGCCCCAGCATTTT. Its translation is CASSLAGIMPQHF.

The gene calls are TRBV27 and TRBJ2-3; possible D gene TRBD1, 6 bases. V was cut by 4 bases and J by 2 bases, with 10 bases left in between. Germline CDR1 is MNHEY and CDR2 is SMNVEV (reference sequence). The CDR3 totals 14 residues. The CDR3 DNA reads TGTGCCAGCAGTTCCACAGGGTACACAGATACGCAGTATTTT. This translates into CASSSTGYTDTQYF.

The chain links TRBV5-4 to TRBJ1-6, with D unresolved. The V end lost 0 bases, the J end lost 7 bases, and 8 bases lay between the germline ends. CDR3 length equals 14 residues. CDR1 is SGHNT and CDR2 is YYREEE in the germline V gene (reference sequence). CDR3 coding DNA: TGTGCCAGCAGCTTGGGGTACGGGAATTCACCCCTCCACTTT. This translates into CASSLGYGNSPLHF. Full variable domain (outside the CDR3, taken from reference TRBV5-4 and TRBJ1-6): ETGVTQSPTHLIKTRGQQVTLRCSSQSGHNTVSWYQQALGQGPQFIFQYYREEENGRGNFPPRFSGLQFPNYSSELNVNALELDDSALYLCASSLGYGNSPLHFGNGTRLTVT.

The chain recombines TRBV27 with TRBJ2-2; 11 positions agree with TRBD1. V shed 1 base and J 6 bases; nucleotides not matched to a gene: 4. Germline V CDR1 and CDR2: MNHEY, SMNVEV (reference sequence). The CDR3 covers 16 residues. The DNA for the CDR3 is TGTGCCAGCAGTTTATGGACGGGACAGGGGGCCGGGGAGCTGTTTTTT. It encodes CASSLWTGQGAGELFF.

This clone was seen just once. The rearrangement uses TRBV3-1 (or the pseudogene TRBV3-2) and TRBJ2-7; weak D call: TRBD2 (6 bases). The germline V and J ends were trimmed by 3 bases and 6 bases, with 9 bases remaining between them. The CDR3 runs 12 residues. Germline V gene lookup returns CDR1 LGHDT and CDR2 YNNKEL (reference sequence). The CDR3 loop is CASSQGGSEQYF. The CDR3 DNA reads as TGTGCCAGCAGCCAGGGGGGAAGCGAGCAGTACTTC.

J is TRBJ2-7 and V is TRBV27; TRBD2 aligns across 9 bases. V lost 3 bases and J lost 3; bases outside the gene matches: 6. There are 15 residues in the CDR3. Germline V gene sequence: CDR1 MNHEY, CDR2 SMNVEV (reference sequence). The CDR3 reads CASSLGGSGSYEQYF. In DNA form, the CDR3 reads TGTGCCAGCAGTTTGGGGGGTAGCGGGAGCTACGAGCAGTACTTC.

The chain uses TRBV24-1 and TRBJ2-7, with D possibly TRBD1 on 6 matching bases. Germline-derived CDR1 and CDR2 are KGHDR and SFDVKD. The CDR3 is 12 amino acids. The ends were cut back, 3 bases at V and 12 bases at J, with 14 bases in the middle. In DNA, the CDR3 is TGTGCCACCAGTGATACAGGGTTAAGTCTGTACTTC. Its translation is CATSDTGLSLYF.

This clone has more than one count but fewer than ten. CDR3 in DNA: TGCGCCAGCAGCTTGGGGACTCACTCACCCCTCCACTTT. This sequence encodes CASSLGTHSPLHF. This chain links TRBV5-1 with TRBJ1-6; the D is unclear. The V end was cut by 0 bases, the J end by 10 bases, with 8 bases between. The CDR3 is made up of 13 amino acids. Per the germline V gene, CDR1 is SGHRS and CDR2 is YFSETQ.

J is TRBJ2-3 and V is TRBV7-3; TRBD2 might be the D (7 bases). The CDR3 sequence is 14 residues long. V lost 2 bases, J lost 4 bases, and 10 bases lay in between. Germline-derived CDR1 and CDR2 are SGHTA and FQGTGA. The CDR3 protein is CASSLRGAADTQYF. In DNA, the CDR3 is TGTGCCAGCAGCTTACGGGGGGCCGCAGATACGCAGTATTTT.

The chain uses TRBV5-5 and TRBJ1-5; 10 bases line up with TRBD1. V shed 4 bases and J 6 bases; nucleotides not matched to a gene: 7. CDR3 size: 15 residues. Germline V gene data show CDR1 as SGHKS and CDR2 as YYEKEE (reference sequence). Written as DNA, the CDR3 is TGTGCCAGCAGCCCGAGGACAGGGGGTGGTCAGCCCCAGCATTTT. This gives the protein CASSPRTGGGQPQHF.

This clone has a handful of counts. This chain joins TRBV3-1 (or the pseudogene TRBV3-2) and TRBJ1-4, with D possibly TRBD1 on 6 matching bases. The CDR3 consists of 14 residues. Looked up from germline, CDR1 is LGHDT and CDR2 is YNNKEL (reference sequence). The V gene lost 0 bases and the J gene lost 8 bases, with 10 bases spanning the gap. CDR3 amino acids: CASSQEDRWEKLFF. In nucleotides, the CDR3 is TGTGCCAGCAGCCAAGAGGACAGATGGGAAAAACTGTTTTTT.

This chain links TRBV4-2 with TRBJ2-2; 11 bases are a match to TRBD2. Germline CDR1 LGHNA, CDR2 YNFKEQ. The ends lost 2 bases at V and 6 bases at J; junction bases unmatched: 11. The CDR3 is made up of 18 amino acids. The CDR3: CASSQKNVAGGSPGELFF. The CDR3 DNA follows: TGTGCCAGCAGCCAAAAGAACGTAGCGGGGGGGTCTCCCGGGGAGCTGTTTTTT.

This chain's CDR3 is CASTDFAQTQYF. The DNA of the CDR3 is TGTGCCAGCACCGACTTCGCCCAGACCCAGTACTTC. The J gene is TRBJ2-5, the V gene TRBV7-2; no clear D. V dropped 7 bases and J dropped 6 bases, with 12 bases sitting between them. The CDR3 is 12 amino acids. Germline CDR1 and CDR2: SGHTA and FQGNSA.

The genes are TRBV7-2 and TRBJ1-6; the match to TRBD1 covers 8 bases. CDR3 size: 14 residues. Looked up from germline, CDR1 is SGHTA and CDR2 is FQGNSA. With 6 bases clipped from V and 9 bases from J, the junction kept 7 bases outside the gene matches. The CDR3 sequence: CASRLDRGGSPLHF. The CDR3 nucleotides read TGTGCCAGCAGACTAGACAGGGGAGGTTCACCCCTCCACTTT.

This chain connects TRBV7-2 to TRBJ1-4; possibly TRBD1 for D (6 bases). Germline CDR1 is SGHTA and CDR2 is FQGNSA. The length of the CDR3 is 15 residues. V shed 2 bases and J shed 8 bases, with 15 bases lying between them. The CDR3 nucleotides read TGTGCCAGCAGCTTATATCCAGGGGTGGACGAAAAACTGTTTTTT. Its translation is CASSLYPGVDEKLFF. Together with reference TRBV7-2 and TRBJ1-4, the CDR3 gives the full variable domain: GAGVSQSPSNKVTEKGKDVELRCDPISGHTALYWYRQSLGQGLEFLIYFQGNSAPDKSGLPSDRFSAERTGGSVSTLTIQRTQQEDSAVYLCASSLYPGVDEKLFFGSGTQLSVL.

The rearrangement links TRBV4-2 to TRBJ2-5; perhaps TRBD2 as D (6 bases). The germline V gene encodes CDR1 LGHNA and CDR2 YNFKEQ. The CDR3 loop spans 17 amino acids. The ends were cut back, 4 bases at V and 1 base at J, with 19 bases in the middle. The CDR3 sequence is CASSPTGAGRGQETQYF. CDR3 sequence (DNA): TGTGCCAGCAGCCCTACCGGGGCGGGGCGGGGCCAAGAGACCCAGTACTTC.

This chain connects TRBV10-3 to TRBJ2-4, with a possible D match to TRBD1 (5 bases). The germline V and J ends were trimmed by 0 bases and 6 bases, with 9 bases remaining between them. The CDR3 loop spans 14 amino acids. The germline gives CDR1 ENHRY, CDR2 SYGVKD. CDR3 region: CAISESGQLNIQYF. DNA for the CDR3: TGTGCCATCAGTGAGTCGGGGCAGCTAAACATTCAGTACTTC.

CDR3 DNA sequence: TGTGCCAGCAGCTTAGGTCCGGGGTTGGGAAATGAGCAGTTCTTC. This gives the protein CASSLGPGLGNEQFF. The V and J genes are TRBV7-3 and TRBJ2-1, with a tentative D call TRBD2 (5 bases). The length of the CDR3 is 15 residues. The V end lost 2 bases, the J end lost 7 bases, and 15 bases lay between the germline ends. The germline gives CDR1 SGHTA, CDR2 FQGTGA.

The chain employs TRBV5-8 and TRBJ2-3, with TRBD2 identical over 12 bases. CDR3 length equals 20 residues. V was pared by 1 base and J by 3 bases, with 15 bases of the junction left unmatched. Germline V gene data show CDR1 as SGHTS and CDR2 as YDEGEE. CDR3 in DNA: TGTGCCAGCAGCTTGAGGGGCTTGACTAGCGGGAGACGATGGACAGATACGCAGTATTTT. Amino acids: CASSLRGLTSGRRWTDTQYF.

The chain links TRBV6-4 to TRBJ1-6; 9 bases are shared with TRBD1. Trimming removed 5 bases from V and 14 bases from J; junction bases left unmatched: 7. In germline, CDR1 is MRHNA, CDR2 SNTAGT. The CDR3 sequence is 13 residues long. In DNA, the CDR3 is TGTGCCAGCAGTTGGGACAGGGCCCAAACCCTCCACTTT. It yields the protein CASSWDRAQTLHF.

This clone was seen once. V is TRBV12-3 or TRBV12-4 and J is TRBJ1-5; 7 bases are a match to TRBD1. The CDR3 runs to 13 residues. The V and J ends lost 6 bases and 8 bases, in that order; junction bases with no gene match: 7. CDR3 nucleotide sequence: TGTGCCAGCAGGGGGACAGCACGCGAGCCCCAGCATTTT. Protein: CASRGTAREPQHF.

The rearrangement uses TRBV19 and TRBJ2-7; perhaps TRBD2 as D (7 bases). The germline CDR1 and CDR2 sequences are LNHDA and SQIVND (reference sequence). The V gene lost 5 bases and the J gene lost 2 bases, with 16 bases spanning the gap. The CDR3 loop spans 15 amino acids. The CDR3 nucleotides read TGTGCCAGTAGTTCCTCCCCCGGGGGGCCCTACGAGCAGTACTTC. It translates to CASSSSPGGPYEQYF.

The CDR3 DNA reads TGCGCCAGCAGTGAGTCGTGGTTTGTTGAGGGATTCACCGGGGAGCTGTTTTTT. Protein sequence: CASSESWFVEGFTGELFF. J is TRBJ2-2 and V is TRBV10-1; D is possibly TRBD2 (5 bases). V lost 0 bases to trimming and J lost 4 bases, with 18 bases between them. Germline CDR1 WNHNN, CDR2 SYGVQD (reference sequence). This CDR3 has 18 amino acids.

In its sample, this clone was seen once. The rearrangement joins TRBV27 to TRBJ1-2; 7 bases map to TRBD1. V shed 2 bases and J 4 bases; nucleotides not matched to a gene: 7. Germline CDR1 and CDR2: MNHEY and SMNVEV (reference sequence). This CDR3 is built from 15 residues. This CDR3 reads CASSLRQGSAYGYTF. In nucleotides, the CDR3 is TGTGCCAGCAGTTTAAGACAGGGAAGCGCCTATGGCTACACCTTC.

The rearrangement uses TRBV7-2 and TRBJ2-3, with D uncertain. CDR3 length: 15 amino acids. Per germline, CDR1 SGHTA and CDR2 FQGNSA. The V gene lost 1 base and the J gene lost 2 bases, with 10 bases spanning the gap. CDR3 loop: CASSLVARNTDTQYF. The CDR3 coding sequence is TGTGCCAGCAGCTTAGTCGCTAGAAACACAGATACGCAGTATTTT.

The V call is TRBV9, the J call TRBJ2-5; 8 nucleotides match TRBD1. Germline CDR1 reads SGDLS; CDR2 reads YYNGEE. V shed 0 bases, J shed 0 bases, and the junction held 1 base outside the gene matches. The CDR3 loop spans 15 amino acids. The CDR3 region is CASSVGTGYQETQYF. CDR3 in DNA: TGTGCCAGCAGCGTAGGGACAGGGTACCAAGAGACCCAGTACTTC.